This T cell receptor beta chain is from a study of T-cell reconstitution after alpha-beta-depleted transplantation in children. Findings and limits, study-wide: At the one-year point after transplant, T-cell counts and TCRbeta diversity were found to come mostly from T cells that had been newly produced. Some patients showed high day-60 TCRbeta diversity, which derived from surviving recipient T cells and thymic progenitors.

The germline V gene has CDR1 SGHVS and CDR2 FQNEAQ. V lost 5 bases and J 3 bases, leaving 13 bases between the germline ends. There are 15 residues in the CDR3. With respect to this clonotype: Its antigen is unidentified.

The TCRbeta library incorporated unique molecular identifiers. MiXCR, applied by TCRdb to the PCR reads, yields one record per CDR3 protein. The sample shows 90,000 to 100,000 distinct CDR3 sequences, about 22% of them seen only once. This TCR derives from a boy younger than 10 with acute lymphoblastic leukemia, due to receive a stem cell transplant. The chain has TRBV7-8 and TRBJ2-2, with D perhaps matching TRBD1 (6 bases). This material consisted of PBMCs, taken before TCRalphabeta/CD19-depleted stem cell transplant. The CDR3 spells CASSPTGSYTGELFF. As DNA, the CDR3 is TGTGCCAGCAGCCCCACAGGGTCATACACCGGGGAGCTGTTTTTT.